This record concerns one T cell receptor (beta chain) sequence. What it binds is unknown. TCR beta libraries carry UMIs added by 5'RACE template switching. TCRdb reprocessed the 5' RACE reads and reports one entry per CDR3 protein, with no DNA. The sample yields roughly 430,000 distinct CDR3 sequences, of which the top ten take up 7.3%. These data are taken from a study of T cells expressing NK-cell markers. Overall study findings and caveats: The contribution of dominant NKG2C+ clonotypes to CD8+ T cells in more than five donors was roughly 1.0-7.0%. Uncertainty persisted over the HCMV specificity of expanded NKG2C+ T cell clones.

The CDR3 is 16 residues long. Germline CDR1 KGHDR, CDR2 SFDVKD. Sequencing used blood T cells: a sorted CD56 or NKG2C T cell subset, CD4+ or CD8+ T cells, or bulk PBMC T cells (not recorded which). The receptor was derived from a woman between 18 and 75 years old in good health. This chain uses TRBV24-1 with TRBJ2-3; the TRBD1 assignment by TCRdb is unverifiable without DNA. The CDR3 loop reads CATSDLGTGDTDTQYF.